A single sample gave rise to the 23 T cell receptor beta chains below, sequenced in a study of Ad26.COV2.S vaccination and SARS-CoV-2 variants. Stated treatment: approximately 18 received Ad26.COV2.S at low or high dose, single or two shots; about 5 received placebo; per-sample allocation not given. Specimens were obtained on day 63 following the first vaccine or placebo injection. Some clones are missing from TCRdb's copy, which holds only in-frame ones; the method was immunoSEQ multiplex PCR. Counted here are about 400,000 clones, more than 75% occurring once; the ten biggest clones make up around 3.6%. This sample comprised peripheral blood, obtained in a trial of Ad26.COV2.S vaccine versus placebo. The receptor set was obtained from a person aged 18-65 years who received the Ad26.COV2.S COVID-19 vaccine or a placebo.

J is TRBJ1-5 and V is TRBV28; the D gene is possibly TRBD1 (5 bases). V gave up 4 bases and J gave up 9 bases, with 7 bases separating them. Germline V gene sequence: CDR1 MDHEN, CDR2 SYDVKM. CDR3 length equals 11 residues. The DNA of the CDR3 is TGTGCCAGCAGTTCCGGGGCGCCCCAGCATTTT. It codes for CASSSGAPQHF.

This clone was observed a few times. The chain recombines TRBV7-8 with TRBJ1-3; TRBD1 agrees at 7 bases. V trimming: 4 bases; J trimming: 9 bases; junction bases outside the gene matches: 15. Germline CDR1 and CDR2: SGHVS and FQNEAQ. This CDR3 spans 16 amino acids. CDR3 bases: TGTGCCAGCAGCTCCGGGACAGCAGTATTCGGTGGCACCATATATTTT. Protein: CASSSGTAVFGGTIYF. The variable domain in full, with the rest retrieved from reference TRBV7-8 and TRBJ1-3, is GAGVSQSPRYKVAKRGQDVALRCDPISGHVSLFWYQQALGQGPEFLTYFQNEAQLDKSGLPSDRFFAERPEGSVSTLKIQRTQQEDSAVYLCASSSGTAVFGGTIYFGEGSWLTVV.

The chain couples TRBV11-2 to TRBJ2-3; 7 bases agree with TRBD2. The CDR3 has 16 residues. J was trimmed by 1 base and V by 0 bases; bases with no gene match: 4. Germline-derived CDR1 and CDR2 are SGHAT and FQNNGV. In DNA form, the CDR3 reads TGTGCCAGCAGCTTAGATCTTACTAGCGGCACAGATACGCAGTATTTT. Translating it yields CASSLDLTSGTDTQYF.

In DNA, the CDR3 is TGTGCCAGCAGCCGCCGACTATCAATCACAGATACGCAGTATTTT. This encodes CASSRRLSITDTQYF. This chain uses TRBV27 with TRBJ2-3; weak D call: TRBD2 (5 bases). The CDR3 spans 15 residues. Germline CDR1 and CDR2: MNHEY and SMNVEV (reference sequence). V lost 6 bases and J 2 bases, leaving 15 bases between the germline ends.

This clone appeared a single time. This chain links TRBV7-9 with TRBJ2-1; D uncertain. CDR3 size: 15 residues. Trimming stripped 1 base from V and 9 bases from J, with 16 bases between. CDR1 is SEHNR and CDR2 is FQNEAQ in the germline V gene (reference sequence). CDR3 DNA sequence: TGTGCCAGCAGCTTAGTCGCCTATCCCAAAGGTGAGCAGTTCTTC. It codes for CASSLVAYPKGEQFF.

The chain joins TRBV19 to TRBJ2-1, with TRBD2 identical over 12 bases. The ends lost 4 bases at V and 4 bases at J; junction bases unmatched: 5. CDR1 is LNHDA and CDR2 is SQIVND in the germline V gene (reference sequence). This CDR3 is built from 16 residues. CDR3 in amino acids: CASSRASGGGYNEQFF. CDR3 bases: TGTGCCAGTAGTAGGGCTAGCGGGGGGGGATACAATGAGCAGTTCTTC. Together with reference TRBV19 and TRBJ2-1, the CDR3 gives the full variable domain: DGGITQSPKYLFRKEGQNVTLSCEQNLNHDAMYWYRQDPGQGLRLIYYSQIVNDFQKGDIAEGYSVSREKKESFPLTVTSAQKNPTAFYLCASSRASGGGYNEQFFGPGTRLTVL.

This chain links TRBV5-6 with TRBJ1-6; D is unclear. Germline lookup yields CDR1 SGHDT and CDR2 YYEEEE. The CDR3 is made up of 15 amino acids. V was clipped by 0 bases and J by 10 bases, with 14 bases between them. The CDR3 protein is CASSLGSSFESPLHF. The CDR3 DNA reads TGTGCCAGCAGCTTGGGGTCGTCATTTGAATCACCCCTCCACTTT. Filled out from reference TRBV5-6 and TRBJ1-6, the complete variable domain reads DAGVTQSPTHLIKTRGQQVTLRCSPKSGHDTVSWYQQALGQGPQFIFQYYEEEERQRGNFPDRFSGHQFPNYSSELNVNALLLGDSALYLCASSLGSSFESPLHFGNGTRLTVT.

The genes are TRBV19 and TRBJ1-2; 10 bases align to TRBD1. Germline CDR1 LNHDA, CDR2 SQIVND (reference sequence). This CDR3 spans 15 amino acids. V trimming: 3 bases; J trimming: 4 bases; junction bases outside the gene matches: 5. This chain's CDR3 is CASSITRTGGYGYTF. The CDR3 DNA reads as TGTGCCAGTAGTATCACCCGGACAGGGGGCTATGGCTACACCTTC.

The CDR3, as DNA: TGTGCCACCAGCAGAGTGTGGGGGATGGGCGGGGGCGCCGATACGCAGTATTTT. It codes for CATSRVWGMGGGADTQYF. The J gene is TRBJ2-3, the V gene TRBV15; D might be TRBD2 (7 bases). The germline V gene encodes CDR1 LNHNV and CDR2 YYDKDF (reference sequence). There are 18 residues in the CDR3. V was trimmed by 1 base and J by 6 bases, leaving 23 bases between them.

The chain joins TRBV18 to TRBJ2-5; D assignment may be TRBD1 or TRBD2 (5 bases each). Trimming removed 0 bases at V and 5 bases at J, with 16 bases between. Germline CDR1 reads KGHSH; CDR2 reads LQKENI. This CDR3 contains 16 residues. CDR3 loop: CASSPPGRGESETQYF. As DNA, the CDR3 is TGTGCCAGCTCACCACCGGGGCGTGGGGAGTCGGAGACCCAGTACTTC.

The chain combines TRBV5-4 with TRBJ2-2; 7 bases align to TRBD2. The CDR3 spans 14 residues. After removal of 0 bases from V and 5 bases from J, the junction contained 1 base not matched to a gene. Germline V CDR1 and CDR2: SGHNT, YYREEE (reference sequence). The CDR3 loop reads CASSLAGGTGELFF. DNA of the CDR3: TGTGCCAGCAGCTTGGCCGGGGGGACCGGGGAGCTGTTTTTT.

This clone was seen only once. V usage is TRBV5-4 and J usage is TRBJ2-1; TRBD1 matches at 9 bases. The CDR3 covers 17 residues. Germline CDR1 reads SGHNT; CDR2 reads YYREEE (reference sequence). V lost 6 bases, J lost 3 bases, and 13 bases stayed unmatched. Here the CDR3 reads CASTGTGLSAIYNEQFF. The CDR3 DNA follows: TGTGCCAGCACCGGGACAGGGCTCTCGGCGATCTACAATGAGCAGTTCTTC.

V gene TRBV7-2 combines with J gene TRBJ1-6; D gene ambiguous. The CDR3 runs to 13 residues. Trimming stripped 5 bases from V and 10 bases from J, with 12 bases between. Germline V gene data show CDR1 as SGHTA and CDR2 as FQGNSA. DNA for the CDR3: TGTGCCAGCAGCCCCAAGCTCGGCTCACCCCTCCACTTT. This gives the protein CASSPKLGSPLHF.

The CDR3 nucleotides are TGTGCCAGCAGCAAAACATTAAACCCGGGACAGGGGTGTCTTCCTAACTATGGCTACACCTTC. It specifies CASSKTLNPGQGCLPNYGYTF. The chain couples TRBV21-1 to TRBJ1-2; TRBD1 is taken as the D call from the table, unchecked against the DNA. TRBV21-1 represents a pseudogene. The CDR3 loop spans 21 amino acids.

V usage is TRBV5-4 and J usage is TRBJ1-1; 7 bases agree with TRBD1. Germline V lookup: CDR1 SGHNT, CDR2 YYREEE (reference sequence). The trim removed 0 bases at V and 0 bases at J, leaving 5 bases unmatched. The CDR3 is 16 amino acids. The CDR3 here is CASSLARGQMNTEAFF. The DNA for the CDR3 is TGTGCCAGCAGCTTGGCTAGGGGACAGATGAACACTGAAGCTTTCTTT.

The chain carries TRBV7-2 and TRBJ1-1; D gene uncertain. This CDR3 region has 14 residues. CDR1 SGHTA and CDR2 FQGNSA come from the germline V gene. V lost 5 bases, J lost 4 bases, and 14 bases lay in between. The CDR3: CASSKNPGSTEAFF. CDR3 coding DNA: TGTGCCAGCAGCAAAAACCCAGGCTCCACTGAAGCTTTCTTT.

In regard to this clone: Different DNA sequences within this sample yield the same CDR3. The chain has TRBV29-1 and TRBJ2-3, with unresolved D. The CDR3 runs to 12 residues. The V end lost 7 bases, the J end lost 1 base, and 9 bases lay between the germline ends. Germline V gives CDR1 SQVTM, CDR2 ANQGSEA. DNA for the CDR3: TGCAGCGCCACCGGCCGCACAGATACGCAGTATTTT. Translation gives CSATGRTDTQYF.

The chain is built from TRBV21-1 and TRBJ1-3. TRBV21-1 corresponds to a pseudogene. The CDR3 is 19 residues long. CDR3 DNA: TGTGCCAGCAGCAAAGTGGGAGGACGGCAGGGATGCTCTGGAAACACCATATATTTT. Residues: CASSKVGGRQGCSGNTIYF.

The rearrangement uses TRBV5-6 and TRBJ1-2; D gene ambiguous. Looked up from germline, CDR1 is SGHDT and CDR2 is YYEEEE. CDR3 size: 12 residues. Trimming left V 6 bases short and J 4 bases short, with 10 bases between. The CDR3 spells CASKGELYGYTF. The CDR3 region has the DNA TGTGCCAGCAAGGGTGAGCTCTATGGCTACACCTTC. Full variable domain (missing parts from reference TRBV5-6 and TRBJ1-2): DAGVTQSPTHLIKTRGQQVTLRCSPKSGHDTVSWYQQALGQGPQFIFQYYEEEERQRGNFPDRFSGHQFPNYSSELNVNALLLGDSALYLCASKGELYGYTFGSGTRLTVV.

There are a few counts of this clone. Written as DNA, the CDR3 is TGTGCCAGCCCCTACGAGCAGTACTTC. Its protein is CASPYEQYF. The chain employs TRBV21-1 and TRBJ2-7. TRBV21-1 is labeled a pseudogene. CDR3 length equals 9 residues.

Here the CDR3 DNA reads TGTGCCAGCAGCGTAGGTTGGATAGCGAACACTGAAGCTTTCTTT. Residues: CASSVGWIANTEAFF. The chain links TRBV9 to TRBJ1-1; D unresolved. Germline values: CDR1 SGDLS, CDR2 YYNGEE. V shed 0 bases and J shed 1 base, with 10 bases lying between them. The CDR3 consists of 15 residues.

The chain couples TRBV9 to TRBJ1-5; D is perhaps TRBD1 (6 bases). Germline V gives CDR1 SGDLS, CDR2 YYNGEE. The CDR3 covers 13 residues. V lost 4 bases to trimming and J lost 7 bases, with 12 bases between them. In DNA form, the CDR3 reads TGTGCCAGCAGCCACAGGGTAGGGCAGCCCCAGCATTTT. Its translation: CASSHRVGQPQHF.

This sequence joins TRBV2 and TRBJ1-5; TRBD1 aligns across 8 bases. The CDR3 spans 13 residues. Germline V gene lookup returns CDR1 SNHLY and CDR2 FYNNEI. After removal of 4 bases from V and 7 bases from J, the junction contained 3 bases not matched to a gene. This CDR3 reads CASSVTGAQPQHF. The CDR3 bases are TGTGCCAGCAGTGTGACAGGGGCCCAGCCCCAGCATTTT. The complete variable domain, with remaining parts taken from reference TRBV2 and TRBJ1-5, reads EPEVTQTPSHQVTQMGQEVILRCVPISNHLYFYWYRQILGQKVEFLVSFYNNEISEKSEIFDDQFSVERPDGSNFTLKIRSTKLEDSAMYFCASSVTGAQPQHFGDGTRLSIL.